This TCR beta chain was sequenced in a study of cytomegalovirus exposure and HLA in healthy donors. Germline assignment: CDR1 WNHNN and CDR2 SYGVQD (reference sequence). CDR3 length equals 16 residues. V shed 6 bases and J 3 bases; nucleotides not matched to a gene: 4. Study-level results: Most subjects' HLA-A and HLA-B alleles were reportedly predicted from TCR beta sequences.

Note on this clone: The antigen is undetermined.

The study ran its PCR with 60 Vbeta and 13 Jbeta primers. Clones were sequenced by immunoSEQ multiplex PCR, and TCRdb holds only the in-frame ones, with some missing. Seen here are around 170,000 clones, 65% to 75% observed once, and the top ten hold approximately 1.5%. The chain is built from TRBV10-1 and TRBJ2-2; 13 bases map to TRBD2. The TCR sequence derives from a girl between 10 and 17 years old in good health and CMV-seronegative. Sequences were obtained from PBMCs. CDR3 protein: CASSGLAGAHTGELFF. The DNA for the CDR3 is TGCGCCAGCAGCGGACTAGCGGGGGCCCACACCGGGGAGCTGTTTTTT.